This section outlines one T cell receptor (beta chain) sequence together with its context. This clone's antigen is unknown. Base qualities are missing; no much larger clone stands one base away. The data stem from a study of Tregs in tolerant kidney transplant recipients (dated by TCRdb to between 2017 and 2020). About the study as a whole: Before combined kidney and bone marrow transplantation, this study identified donor-specific regulatory T cells using TCRbeta sequencing and then followed those same cells after transplant. TCRbeta repertoire sequencing was used in a few healthy controls to compare several ways of expanding Tregs specific for an allogeneic donor.

Thawed PBMCs were FACS-sorted into unstimulated Tregs (CD4+CD25+CD127-), CD4+ non-Tregs (CD4+CD25-), CD4 cells and CD8 cells. Blood from healthy controls was obtained either as purchased buffy coats or from healthy volunteers. Healthy control blood was processed by Ficoll density gradient to PBMCs and cryopreserved; patient PBMCs were collected before and after transplant. Genomic DNA was extracted from sorted cells with the QIAGEN DNeasy Blood and Tissue Kit for TCRbeta CDR3 sequencing. High-throughput TCRbeta CDR3 sequencing was carried out commercially through immunoSEQ, with PCR amplification with bias correction and internal controls included. Regarding the original processing steps: A unique productive TCRbeta sequence was defined by the CDR3 nucleotide sequence when primers matched, and otherwise by the CDR3 amino acid sequence together with the Vbeta and Jbeta genes. Sorting error was corrected by removing sequences shared between sorted populations at a frequency ratio of 2:1 or less, and the remaining shared sequences were assigned to the higher population. Donor-reactive sequences were defined as at least 5-fold expanded in CFSE-low cells versus unstimulated cells, with frequency of at least 0.01% in CFSE-low cells. Repertoire divergence was quantified by Jensen-Shannon divergence calculated from the top 100 TCRbeta sequences ranked by frequency. For samples with multiple sequencing runs, sorting error was corrected separately for each run before the runs were pooled. TCRdb holds this immuneACCESS table with in-frame rearrangements only. Some clones are missing; in checked studies, unresolved V genes explain under half, and the rest has no known cause. D and trimming come from the DNA, and the V and J calls and clone size come from that table. The sample profile shows over 50,000 clones; more than 70% of them were found once. The ten largest clones add up to about 5% of the sample.

What the authors observed across the whole study: Although technical replication error seemed to be minimal, the question of biological reproducibility was not addressed directly. Expanding Tregs with activated donor B cells appeared to identify the most biologically relevant and donor-specific TCRbeta repertoire. Because only a small number of patients were included, the study had limitations, and the results will need to be validated in larger populations as well as under other immunosuppression protocols.

The sample taken for sequencing was CD4+ T cells from blood. The source is a human donor in good health.

The DNA sequence is TGCGCCAGCAGCTTTGACAGCTCCTACAATGAGCAGTTCTTC. It encodes CASSFDSSYNEQFF. This receptor chain uses TRBV5-1 and TRBJ2-1; a tentative D match to TRBD1 spans 5 bases. Cut back by 2 bases and 0 bases, the V and J ends lie 6 bases apart. Spanning cysteine to phenylalanine, the CDR3 consists of 14 amino acids. The CDR3 DNA has 42 bases and is translated from base 1. CDR1 and CDR2 (SGHRS, YFSETQ) derive from the germline V gene.